The clone carrying this T cell receptor beta chain was recorded a few times. Unique molecular identifiers, one per molecule, were present on every TCR cDNA molecule. MiXCR, run by TCRdb on the 5' RACE reads, gives a single entry per CDR3 protein. The table has around 47,000 distinct CDR3 sequences, roughly 7% seen once. This sample was taken from a study of spatial heterogeneity in lung cancer. Study information: When available, follow-up PBMC samples taken a median of roughly 26 months after resection were sequenced.

The germline CDR1 and CDR2 sequences are SGHKS and YYEKEE (reference sequence). The junction had 4 bases not matched to a gene; V was cut back by 0 bases and J by 4 bases. This CDR3 comprises 15 residues. Sample time point: blood at routine non-recurrence follow-up after resection. The input material, whole RNA from tumor, nontumor lung or frozen PBMC, was sequenced unsorted. Material: PBMCs, obtained at follow-up. The rearrangement joins TRBV5-5 to TRBJ2-1; TRBD1 matches 7 bases. The receptor's source is a female donor with early-stage non-small cell lung cancer. CDR3 nucleotides: TGTGCCAGCAGCTTGGGACAGGGTCTATACAATGAGCAGTTCTTC. The encoded protein is CASSLGQGLYNEQFF.